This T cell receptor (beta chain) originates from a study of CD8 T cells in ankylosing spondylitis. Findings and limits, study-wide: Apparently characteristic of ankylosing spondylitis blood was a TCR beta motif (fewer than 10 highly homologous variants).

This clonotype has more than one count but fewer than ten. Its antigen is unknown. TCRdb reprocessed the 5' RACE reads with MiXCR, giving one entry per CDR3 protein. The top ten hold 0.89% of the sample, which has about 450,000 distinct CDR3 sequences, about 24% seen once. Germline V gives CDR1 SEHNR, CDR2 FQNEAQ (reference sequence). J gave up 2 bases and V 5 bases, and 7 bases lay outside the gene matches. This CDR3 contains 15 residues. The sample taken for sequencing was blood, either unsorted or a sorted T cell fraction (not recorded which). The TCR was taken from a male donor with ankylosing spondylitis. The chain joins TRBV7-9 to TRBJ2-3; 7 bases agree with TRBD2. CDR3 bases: TGTGCCAGCAGCCTCAGCGGGATTCCCACAGATACGCAGTATTTT. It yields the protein CASSLSGIPTDTQYF. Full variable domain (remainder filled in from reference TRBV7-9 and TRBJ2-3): DTGVSQNPRHKITKRGQNVTFRCDPISEHNRLYWYRQTLGQGPEFLTYFQNEAQLEKSRLLSDRFSAERPKGSFSTLEIQRTEQGDSAMYLCASSLSGIPTDTQYFGPGTRLTVL.